This record looks at one TCR beta chain sequence and its context. This sample was taken from a study of shared T cell receptors in the human thymus. Repertoires were generated with immunoSEQ multiplex PCR, while TCRdb's copy carries only in-frame clones and drops some. The sample includes approximately 730,000 clones, 80% to 90% of them seen just once. The V end lost 6 bases, the J end lost 6 bases, and 15 bases lay between the germline ends. The CDR3 loop spans 14 amino acids. The germline CDR1 and CDR2 sequences are LNHDA and SQIVND (reference sequence). The data were also submitted as part of a second study, on human thymus T cells. This second report adds: Healthy Finnish infants undergoing corrective surgery for congenital heart defects were used as donors.

The chain couples TRBV19 to TRBJ1-5; TRBD1 is a possible D gene (5 bases). The sample consisted of thymocytes. The TCR originated in a girl younger than two with a congenital heart defect. The CDR3 loop reads CASRSGAIGQPQHF. The CDR3, as DNA: TGTGCCAGTAGAAGTGGGGCGATTGGTCAGCCCCAGCATTTT.